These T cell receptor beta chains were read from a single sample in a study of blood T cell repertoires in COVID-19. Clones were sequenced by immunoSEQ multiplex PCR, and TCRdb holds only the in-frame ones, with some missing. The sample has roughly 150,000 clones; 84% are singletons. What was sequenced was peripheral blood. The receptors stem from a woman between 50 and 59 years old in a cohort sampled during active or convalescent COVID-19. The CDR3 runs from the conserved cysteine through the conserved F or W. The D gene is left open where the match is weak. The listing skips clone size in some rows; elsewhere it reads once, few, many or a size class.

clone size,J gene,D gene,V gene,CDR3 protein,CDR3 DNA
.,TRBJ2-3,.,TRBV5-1,CASSSLPGGPTSTDTQYF,TGCGCCAGCAGTTCCCTTCCGGGCGGGCCAACTAGCACAGATACGCAGTATTTT
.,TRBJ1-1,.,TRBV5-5,CASSLGLGAGNTEAFF,TGTGCCAGCAGCTTGGGGCTGGGGGCCGGCAACACTGAAGCTTTCTTT
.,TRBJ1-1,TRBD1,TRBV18,CASSLTGAANTEAFF,TGTGCCAGCTCACTAACAGGGGCGGCAAACACTGAAGCTTTCTTT
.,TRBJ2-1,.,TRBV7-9,CASSTRQPYNEQFF,TGTGCCAGCAGCACGCGACAGCCCTACAATGAGCAGTTCTTC
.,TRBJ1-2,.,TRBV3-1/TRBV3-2,CASSQAGTGYTF,TGTGCCAGCAGCCAAGCGGGTACTGGCTACACCTTC
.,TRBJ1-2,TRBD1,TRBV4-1,CASSQEGQGAGGYTF,TGCGCCAGCAGCCAAGAGGGACAGGGGGCTGGTGGCTACACCTTC
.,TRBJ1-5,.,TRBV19,CASSIVRQEPQHF,TGTGCCAGTAGTATAGTCCGTCAGGAGCCCCAGCATTTT
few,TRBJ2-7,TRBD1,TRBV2,CASGGQSYEQYF,TGTGCCAGCGGGGGACAGTCCTACGAGCAGTACTTC
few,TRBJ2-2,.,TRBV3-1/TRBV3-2,CASSQAEGVELFF,TGTGCCAGCAGCCAAGCTGAAGGAGTGGAGCTGTTTTTT
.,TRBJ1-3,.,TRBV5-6,CASSLAHLGPGNTIYF,TGTGCCAGCAGCTTGGCCCATCTGGGGCCAGGAAACACCATATATTTT
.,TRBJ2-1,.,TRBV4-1,CASSQDPPGGLGNEQFF,TGCGCCAGCAGCCAAGACCCTCCGGGGGGCCTAGGGAATGAGCAGTTCTTC
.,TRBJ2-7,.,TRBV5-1,CASSLALGGSYEQYF,TGCGCCAGCAGCTTGGCGCTCGGCGGCTCCTACGAGCAGTACTTC
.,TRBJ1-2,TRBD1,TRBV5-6,CASSSQGSYGYTF,TGTGCCAGCAGCTCACAGGGGAGCTATGGCTACACCTTC
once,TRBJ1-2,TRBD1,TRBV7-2,CASRRDSSNYGYTF,TGTGCCAGCAGGAGGGACAGCTCTAACTATGGCTACACCTTC
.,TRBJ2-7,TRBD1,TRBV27,CASSEGQGIHEQYF,TGTGCCAGCAGTGAGGGACAGGGTATACACGAGCAGTACTTC
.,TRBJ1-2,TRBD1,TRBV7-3,CASSSTGTGGGYTF,TGTGCCAGCAGCTCGACCGGGACAGGGGGCGGCTACACCTTC
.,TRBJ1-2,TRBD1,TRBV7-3,CASSNTGGTDGYTF,TGTGCCAGCAGCAATACAGGGGGAACAGATGGCTACACCTTC
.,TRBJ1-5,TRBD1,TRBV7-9,CASSLGTGLRNQPQHF,TGTGCCAGCAGCTTAGGGACAGGTCTGCGCAATCAGCCCCAGCATTTT
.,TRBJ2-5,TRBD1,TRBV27,CASSRSWTGIQETQYF,TGTGCCAGCAGTAGGAGCTGGACAGGGATTCAAGAGACCCAGTACTTC
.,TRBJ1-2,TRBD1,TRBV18,CASSPEGQNNYGYTF,TGTGCCAGCTCACCGGAGGGACAGAATAACTATGGCTACACCTTC
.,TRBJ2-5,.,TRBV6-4,CASSDLGAKPEETQYF,TGTGCCAGCAGTGACTTAGGAGCGAAACCTGAAGAGACCCAGTACTTC
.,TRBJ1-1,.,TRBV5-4,CASSPLGGVRGTEAFF,TGTGCCAGCAGCCCGTTGGGGGGGGTGCGCGGCACTGAAGCTTTCTTT
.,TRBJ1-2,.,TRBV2,CASSVGGVRKMAHGYTF,TGTGCCAGCAGTGTTGGGGGGGTGAGGAAGATGGCTCATGGCTACACCTTC
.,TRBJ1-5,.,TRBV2,CASGPVNQPQHF,TGTGCCAGCGGGCCGGTAAATCAGCCCCAGCATTTT
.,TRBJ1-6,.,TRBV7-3,CASSLWSGNSPLHF,TGTGCCAGCAGCTTATGGTCAGGGAATTCACCCCTCCACTTT
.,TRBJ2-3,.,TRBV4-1,CASSQARGRGTSTDTQYF,TGCGCCAGCAGCCAAGCCCGAGGACGGGGAACTAGCACAGATACGCAGTATTTT
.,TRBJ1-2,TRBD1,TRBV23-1,CASSLDRGRWYGYTF,TGCGCCAGCAGTTTGGACAGGGGGCGATGGTATGGCTACACCTTC
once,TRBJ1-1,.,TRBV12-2,CASRLTPPQAPNTEAFF,TGTGCAAGTCGCTTAACCCCCCCGCAGGCGCCGAACACTGAAGCTTTCTTT
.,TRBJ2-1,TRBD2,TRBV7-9,CASSFGRGGYNEQFF,TGTGCCAGCAGCTTCGGGCGGGGGGGCTACAATGAGCAGTTCTTC
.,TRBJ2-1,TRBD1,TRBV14,CASSHSGTGSNEQFF,TGTGCCAGCAGCCACTCCGGGACAGGGTCCAATGAGCAGTTCTTC
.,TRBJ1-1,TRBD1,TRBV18,CASSPIQGANTEAFF,TGTGCCAGCTCACCAATTCAGGGGGCGAACACTGAAGCTTTCTTT
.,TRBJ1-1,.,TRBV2,CASSEEAGNTEAFF,TGTGCCAGCAGTGAAGAGGCAGGTAACACTGAAGCTTTCTTT
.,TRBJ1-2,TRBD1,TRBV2,CASRAGGANGYTF,TGTGCCAGCAGGGCAGGGGGCGCAAATGGCTACACCTTC
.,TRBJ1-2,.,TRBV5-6,CASSSRQYGYTF,TGTGCCAGCAGCTCCCGACAGTATGGCTACACCTTC
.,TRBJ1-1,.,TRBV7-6,CASSLVSGNTEAFF,TGTGCCAGCAGCTTAGTTAGCGGGAACACTGAAGCTTTCTTT
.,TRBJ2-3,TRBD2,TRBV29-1,CSVEGVAGADTQYF,TGCAGCGTTGAAGGGGTAGCGGGGGCAGATACGCAGTATTTT
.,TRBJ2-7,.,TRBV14,CASSQAQGYEQYF,TGTGCCAGCAGCCAAGCTCAGGGGTACGAGCAGTACTTC
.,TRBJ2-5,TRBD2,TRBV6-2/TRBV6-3,CASSYSTSGGAEETQYF,TGTGCCAGCAGTTACTCGACTAGCGGGGGGGCTGAGGAGACCCAGTACTTC
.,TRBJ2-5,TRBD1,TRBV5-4,CASSGGTGGEETQYF,TGTGCCAGCAGCGGCGGGACAGGGGGCGAGGAGACCCAGTACTTC
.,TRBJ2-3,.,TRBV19,CASSPRGGGTDTQYF,TGTGCCAGTAGTCCGCGAGGGGGGGGCACAGATACGCAGTATTTT
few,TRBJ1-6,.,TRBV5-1,CASSLEQAWNSPLHF,TGCGCCAGCAGCTTGGAACAGGCGTGGAATTCACCCCTCCACTTT
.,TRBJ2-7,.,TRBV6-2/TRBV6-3,CASSYGLSYEQYF,TGTGCCAGCAGTTACGGCCTTTCCTACGAGCAGTACTTC
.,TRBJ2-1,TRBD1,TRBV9,CASSVASGQGVNEQFF,TGTGCCAGCAGCGTAGCTTCGGGACAGGGTGTCAATGAGCAGTTCTTC
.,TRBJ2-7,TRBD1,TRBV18,CASSPGQGDYEQYF,TGTGCCAGCTCACCCGGGCAGGGGGACTACGAGCAGTACTTC
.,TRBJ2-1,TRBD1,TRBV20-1,CSAPDRDEQFF,TGCAGTGCCCCGGACAGGGATGAGCAGTTCTTC
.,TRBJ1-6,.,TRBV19,CASTDGRGLVGSPLHF,TGTGCCAGTACCGATGGTAGGGGGTTAGTAGGTTCACCCCTCCACTTT
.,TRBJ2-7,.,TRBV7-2,CASSLVVASAYEQYF,TGTGCCAGCAGCTTAGTCGTAGCCTCAGCCTACGAGCAGTACTTC